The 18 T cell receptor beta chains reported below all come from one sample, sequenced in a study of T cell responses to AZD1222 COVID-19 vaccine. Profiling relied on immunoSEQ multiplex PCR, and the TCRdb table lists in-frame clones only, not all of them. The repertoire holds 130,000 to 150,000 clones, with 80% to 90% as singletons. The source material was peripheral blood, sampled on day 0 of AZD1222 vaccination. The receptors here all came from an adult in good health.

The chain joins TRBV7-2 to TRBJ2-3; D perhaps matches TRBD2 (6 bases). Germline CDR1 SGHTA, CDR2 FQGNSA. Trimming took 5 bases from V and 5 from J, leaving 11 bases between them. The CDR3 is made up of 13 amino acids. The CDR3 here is CASSPTRGDTQYF. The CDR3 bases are TGTGCCAGCAGCCCGACTAGGGGAGATACGCAGTATTTT.

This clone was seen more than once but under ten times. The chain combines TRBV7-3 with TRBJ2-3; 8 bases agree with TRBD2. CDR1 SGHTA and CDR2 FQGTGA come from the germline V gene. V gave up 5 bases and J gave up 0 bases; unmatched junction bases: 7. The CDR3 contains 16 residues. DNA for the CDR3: TGTGCCAGCAGCCGAGGACTAGCCTCTAGCACAGATACGCAGTATTTT. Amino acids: CASSRGLASSTDTQYF.

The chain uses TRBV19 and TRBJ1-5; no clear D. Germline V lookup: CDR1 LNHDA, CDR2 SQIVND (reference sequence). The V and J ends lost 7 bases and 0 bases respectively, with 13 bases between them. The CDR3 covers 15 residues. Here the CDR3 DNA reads TGTGCCAGTACTTGGAGGATGTATAGCAATCAGCCCCAGCATTTT. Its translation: CASTWRMYSNQPQHF. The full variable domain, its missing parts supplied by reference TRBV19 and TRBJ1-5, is DGGITQSPKYLFRKEGQNVTLSCEQNLNHDAMYWYRQDPGQGLRLIYYSQIVNDFQKGDIAEGYSVSREKKESFPLTVTSAQKNPTAFYLCASTWRMYSNQPQHFGDGTRLSIL.

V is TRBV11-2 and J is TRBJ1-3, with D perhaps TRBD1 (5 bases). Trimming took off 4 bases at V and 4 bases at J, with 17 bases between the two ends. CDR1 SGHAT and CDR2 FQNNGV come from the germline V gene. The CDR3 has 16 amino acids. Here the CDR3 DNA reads TGTGCCAGCAGCTCCCGGGGGGACCGTGGAGGAAACACCATATATTTT. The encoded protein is CASSSRGDRGGNTIYF.

CDR3 amino acids: CASSSTRDRVDGYTF. The DNA of the CDR3 is TGTGCCAGCAGCTCCACCCGAGACAGGGTGGATGGCTACACCTTC. The rearrangement joins TRBV11-2 to TRBJ1-2; 7 bases align to TRBD1. Germline assignment: CDR1 SGHAT and CDR2 FQNNGV. The J segment lost 6 bases and the V segment lost 4 bases, leaving 11 bases of the junction unmatched. The CDR3 sequence is 15 residues long.

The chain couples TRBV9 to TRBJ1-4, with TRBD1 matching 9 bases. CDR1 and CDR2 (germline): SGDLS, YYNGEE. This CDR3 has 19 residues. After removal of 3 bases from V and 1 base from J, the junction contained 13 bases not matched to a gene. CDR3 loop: CASSARDRELWVTNEKLFF. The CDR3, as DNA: TGTGCCAGCAGCGCCCGGGACAGGGAGTTATGGGTAACTAATGAAAAACTGTTTTTT.

The CDR3 nucleotides are TGTGCCAGTAGAGGATACGCAACTAATGAAAAACTGTTTTTT. This translates into CASRGYATNEKLFF. This chain joins TRBV19 and TRBJ1-4; D is unresolved. CDR1 is LNHDA and CDR2 is SQIVND in the germline V gene (reference sequence). Deletions cut 6 bases from V and 0 bases from J, with 8 bases between. The CDR3 contains 14 residues.

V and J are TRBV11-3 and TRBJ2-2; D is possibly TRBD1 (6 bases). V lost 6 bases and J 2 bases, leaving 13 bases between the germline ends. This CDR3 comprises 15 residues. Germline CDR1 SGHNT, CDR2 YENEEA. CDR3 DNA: TGTGCCAGCAGTTCCGGGACACACAACACCGGGGAGCTGTTTTTT. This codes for CASSSGTHNTGELFF.

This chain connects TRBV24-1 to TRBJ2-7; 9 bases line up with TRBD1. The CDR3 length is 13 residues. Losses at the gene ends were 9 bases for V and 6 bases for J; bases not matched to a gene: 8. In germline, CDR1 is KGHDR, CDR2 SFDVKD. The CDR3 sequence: CATRPGQGGEQYF. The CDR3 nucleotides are TGTGCCACCCGCCCGGGACAGGGTGGCGAGCAGTACTTC.

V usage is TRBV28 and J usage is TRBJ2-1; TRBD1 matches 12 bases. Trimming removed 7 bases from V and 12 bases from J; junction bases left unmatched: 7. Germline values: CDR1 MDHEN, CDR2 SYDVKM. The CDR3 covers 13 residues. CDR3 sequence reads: CASILGTGGSQFF. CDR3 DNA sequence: TGTGCCAGCATCCTCGGGACAGGGGGCTCGCAGTTCTTC.

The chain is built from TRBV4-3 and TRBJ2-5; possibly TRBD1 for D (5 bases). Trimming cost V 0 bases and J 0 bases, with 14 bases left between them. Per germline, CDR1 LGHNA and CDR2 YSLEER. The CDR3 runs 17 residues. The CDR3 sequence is CASSQDQGIRYQETQYF. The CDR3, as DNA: TGCGCCAGCAGCCAAGATCAGGGCATAAGGTACCAAGAGACCCAGTACTTC.

The CDR3 DNA reads TGTGCTAGTGGTTTCCCATTCTATGGCTACACCTTC. Translated, it gives CASGFPFYGYTF. The chain links TRBV12-5 to TRBJ1-2; D not certain. Germline CDR1 and CDR2: LGHNT and FRNRAP. The CDR3 totals 12 residues. Trimming left V 3 bases short and J 4 bases short, with 6 bases between.

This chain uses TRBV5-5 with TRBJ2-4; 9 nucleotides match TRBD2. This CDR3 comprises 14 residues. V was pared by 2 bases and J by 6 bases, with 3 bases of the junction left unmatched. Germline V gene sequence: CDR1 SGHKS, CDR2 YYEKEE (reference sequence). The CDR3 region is CASSLSSGINIQYF. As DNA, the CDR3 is TGTGCCAGCAGCTTATCTAGCGGGATAAACATTCAGTACTTC. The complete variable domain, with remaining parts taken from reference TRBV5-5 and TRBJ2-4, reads DAGVTQSPTHLIKTRGQQVTLRCSPISGHKSVSWYQQVLGQGPQFIFQYYEKEERGRGNFPDRFSARQFPNYSSELNVNALLLGDSALYLCASSLSSGINIQYFGAGTRLSVL.

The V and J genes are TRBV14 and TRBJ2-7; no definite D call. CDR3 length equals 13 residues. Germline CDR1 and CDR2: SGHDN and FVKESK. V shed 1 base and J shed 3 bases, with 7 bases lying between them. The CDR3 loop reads CASSQAPGYEQYF. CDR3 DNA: TGTGCCAGCAGCCAAGCTCCCGGCTACGAGCAGTACTTC.

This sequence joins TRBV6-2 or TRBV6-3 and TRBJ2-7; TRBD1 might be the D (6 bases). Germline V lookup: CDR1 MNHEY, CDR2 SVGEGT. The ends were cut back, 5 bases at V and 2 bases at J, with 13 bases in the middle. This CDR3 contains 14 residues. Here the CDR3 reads CASSTRQAPYEQYF. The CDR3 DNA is TGTGCCAGCAGTACCCGACAGGCGCCCTACGAGCAGTACTTC.

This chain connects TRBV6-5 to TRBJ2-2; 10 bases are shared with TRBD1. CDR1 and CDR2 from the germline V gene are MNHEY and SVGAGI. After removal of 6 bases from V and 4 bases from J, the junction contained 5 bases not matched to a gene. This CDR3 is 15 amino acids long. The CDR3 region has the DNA TGTGCCAGCAGATACGACAGGGGGCGCACCGGGGAGCTGTTTTTT. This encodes CASRYDRGRTGELFF.

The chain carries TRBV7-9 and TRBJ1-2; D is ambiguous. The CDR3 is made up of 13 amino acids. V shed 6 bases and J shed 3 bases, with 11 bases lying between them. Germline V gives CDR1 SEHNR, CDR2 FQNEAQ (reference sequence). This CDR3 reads CASRPDKDYGYTF. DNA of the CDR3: TGTGCCAGCAGGCCCGACAAGGACTATGGCTACACCTTC.

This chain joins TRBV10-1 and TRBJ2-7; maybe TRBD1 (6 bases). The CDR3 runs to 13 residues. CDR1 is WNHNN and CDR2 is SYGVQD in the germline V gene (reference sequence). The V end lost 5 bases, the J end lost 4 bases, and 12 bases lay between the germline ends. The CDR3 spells CASSRRGGYEQYF. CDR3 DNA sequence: TGCGCCAGCAGTCGCAGGGGCGGGTACGAGCAGTACTTC.